Listed here is a single T cell receptor (beta chain). Its antigen is still unknown. This sample was taken from a study of cytomegalovirus exposure and HLA in healthy donors. Study-level findings and limits: The authors enumerated over 150 TCR beta chains as linked to cytomegalovirus. TCR beta sequences reportedly predicted most subjects' HLA-A and HLA-B alleles accurately. TCR association rates varied by HLA locus in a later analysis, with DRB1 highest and HLA-C lowest.

The PCR made use of 60 Vbeta and 13 Jbeta primers. The repertoire was sequenced with immunoSEQ multiplex PCR; TCRdb's copy has only in-frame clones and lacks some. The table lists 150,000 or so clones, around 70% of them singletons, with approximately 2.3% in the top ten. Trimming shortened V by 2 bases and J by 4 bases, and 14 bases separated the two germline ends. Germline V gene lookup returns CDR1 SNHLY and CDR2 FYNNEI. The CDR3 length is 15 residues. Sequencing was performed on PBMCs. The chain joins TRBV2 to TRBJ1-1; D ambiguous. The source is a woman between 55 and 75 years old in good health and CMV-seropositive. In DNA form, the CDR3 reads TGTGCCAGCAGTGAAAACCCAACATGGGCCACTGAAGCTTTCTTT. It encodes CASSENPTWATEAFF.